This T cell receptor (beta chain) originates from a study of cytomegalovirus exposure and HLA in healthy donors. Study-level findings and limits: With later analysis, a missense DCLRE1C variant became linked to TCR beta V- and J-gene trimming. Within the data, a cluster of highly shared sequence variants was likely a sequencing artifact. Based on reports, TCR beta sequences accurately predicted HLA-A and HLA-B alleles for most subjects.

Germline-derived CDR1 and CDR2 are SGHRS and YFSETQ. This CDR3 has 19 amino acids. The J segment lost 2 bases and the V segment lost 4 bases, leaving 16 bases of the junction unmatched. Researchers ran the PCR with 60 Vbeta and 13 Jbeta primers. Only in-frame clones appear in the TCRdb table, and some are missing; sequencing was by immunoSEQ multiplex PCR. The repertoire includes fewer than 150,000 clones, approximately 83% of them detected once, and 2.5% to 4% sits in the top ten. As for this clone: Its antigen is as yet unknown.

The source of this sequence is a man aged 40-49 years in good health and CMV-seronegative. Sample: PBMCs. The chain joins TRBV5-1 to TRBJ2-7, with 12 positions matching TRBD1. The CDR3 sequence is CASSHRPTGQGALTYEQYF. The CDR3 region has the DNA TGCGCCAGCAGCCACCGCCCAACGGGACAGGGGGCTTTAACCTACGAGCAGTACTTC.